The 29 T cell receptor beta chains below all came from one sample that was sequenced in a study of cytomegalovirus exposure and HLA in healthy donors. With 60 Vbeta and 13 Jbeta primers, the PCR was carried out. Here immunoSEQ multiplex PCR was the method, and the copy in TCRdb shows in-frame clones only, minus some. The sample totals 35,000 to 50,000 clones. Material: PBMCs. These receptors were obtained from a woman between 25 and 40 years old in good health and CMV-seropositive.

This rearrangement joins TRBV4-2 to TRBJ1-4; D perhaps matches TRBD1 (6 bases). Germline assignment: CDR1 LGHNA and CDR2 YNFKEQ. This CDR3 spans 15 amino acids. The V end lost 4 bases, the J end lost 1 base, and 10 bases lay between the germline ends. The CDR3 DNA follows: TGTGCCAGCAGCCCCTACAGGGAAACTAATGAAAAACTGTTTTTT. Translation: CASSPYRETNEKLFF.

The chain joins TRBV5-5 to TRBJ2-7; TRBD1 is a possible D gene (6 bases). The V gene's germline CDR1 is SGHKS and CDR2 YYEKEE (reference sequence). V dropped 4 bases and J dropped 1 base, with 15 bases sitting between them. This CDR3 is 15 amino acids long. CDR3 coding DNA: TGTGCCAGCAGCGTTACAGGGTCAGAGTCCTACGAGCAGTACTTC. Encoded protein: CASSVTGSESYEQYF.

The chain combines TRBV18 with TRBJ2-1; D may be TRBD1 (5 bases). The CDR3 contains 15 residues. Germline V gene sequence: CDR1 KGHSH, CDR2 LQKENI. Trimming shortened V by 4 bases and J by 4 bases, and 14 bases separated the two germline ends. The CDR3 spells CASSRGLNGYNEQFF. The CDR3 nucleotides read TGTGCCAGCTCACGGGGCTTAAACGGGTACAATGAGCAGTTCTTC. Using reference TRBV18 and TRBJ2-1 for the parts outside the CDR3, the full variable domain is NAGVMQNPRHLVRRRGQEARLRCSPMKGHSHVYWYRQLPEEGLKFMVYLQKENIIDESGMPKERFSAEFPKEGPSILRIQQVVRGDSAAYFCASSRGLNGYNEQFFGPGTRLTVL.

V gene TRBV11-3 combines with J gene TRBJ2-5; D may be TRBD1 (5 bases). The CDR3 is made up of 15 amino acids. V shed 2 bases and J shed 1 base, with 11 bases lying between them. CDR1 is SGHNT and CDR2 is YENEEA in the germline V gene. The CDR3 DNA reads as TGTGCCAGCAGCTTATTAGGACACTCCCAAGAGACCCAGTACTTC. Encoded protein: CASSLLGHSQETQYF.

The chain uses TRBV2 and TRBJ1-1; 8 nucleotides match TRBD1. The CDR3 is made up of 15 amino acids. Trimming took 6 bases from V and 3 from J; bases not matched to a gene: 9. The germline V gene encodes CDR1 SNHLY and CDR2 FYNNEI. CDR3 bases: TGTGCCAGCAGCCTACAGGGGGGCGGGGACACTGAAGCTTTCTTT. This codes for CASSLQGGGDTEAFF.

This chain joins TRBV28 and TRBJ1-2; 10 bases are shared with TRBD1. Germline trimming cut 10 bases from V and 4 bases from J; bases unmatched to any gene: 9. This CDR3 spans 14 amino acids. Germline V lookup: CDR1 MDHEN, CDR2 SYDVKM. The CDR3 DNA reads TGTGCCATCCTCGACAGGGGGCTTGGCTATGGCTACACCTTC. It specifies CAILDRGLGYGYTF.

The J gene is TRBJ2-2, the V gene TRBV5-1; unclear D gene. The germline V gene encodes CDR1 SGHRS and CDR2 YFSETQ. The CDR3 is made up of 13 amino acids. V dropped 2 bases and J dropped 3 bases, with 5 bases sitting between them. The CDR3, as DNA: TGCGCCAGCAGCTTCCCGGACACCGGGGAGCTGTTTTTT. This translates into CASSFPDTGELFF. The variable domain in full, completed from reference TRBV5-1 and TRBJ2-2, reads KAGVTQTPRYLIKTRGQQVTLSCSPISGHRSVSWYQQTPGQGLQFLFEYFSETQRNKGNFPGRFSGRQFSNSRSEMNVSTLELGDSALYLCASSFPDTGELFFGEGSRLTVL.

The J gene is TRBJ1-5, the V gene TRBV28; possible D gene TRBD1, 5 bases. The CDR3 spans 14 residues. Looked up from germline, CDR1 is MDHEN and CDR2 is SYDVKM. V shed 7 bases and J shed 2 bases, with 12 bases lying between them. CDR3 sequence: CASNWGVGNQPQHF. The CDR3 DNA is TGTGCCAGCAACTGGGGGGTAGGCAATCAGCCCCAGCATTTT.

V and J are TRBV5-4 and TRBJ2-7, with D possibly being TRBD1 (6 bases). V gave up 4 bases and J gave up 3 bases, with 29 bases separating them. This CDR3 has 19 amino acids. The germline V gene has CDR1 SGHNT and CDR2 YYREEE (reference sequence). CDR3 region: CASSLKNLRQAILDYEQYF. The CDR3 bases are TGTGCCAGCAGCCTAAAAAATCTCCGACAGGCTATTCTAGACTACGAGCAGTACTTC.

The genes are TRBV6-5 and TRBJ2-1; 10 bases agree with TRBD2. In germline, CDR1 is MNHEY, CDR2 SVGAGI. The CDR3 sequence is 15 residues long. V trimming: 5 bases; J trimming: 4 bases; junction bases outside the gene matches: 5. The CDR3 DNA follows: TGTGCCAGCAGTACTAGCGGGGAAAATTACAATGAGCAGTTCTTC. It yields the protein CASSTSGENYNEQFF.

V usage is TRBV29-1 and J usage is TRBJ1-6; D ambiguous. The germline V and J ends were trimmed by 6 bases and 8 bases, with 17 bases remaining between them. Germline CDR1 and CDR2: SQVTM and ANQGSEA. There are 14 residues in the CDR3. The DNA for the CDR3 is TGCAGCGTCTCATCCGGTGGTGCGGATTCACCCCTCCACTTT. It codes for CSVSSGGADSPLHF.

The CDR3 DNA is TGTGCCAGCAGCTTCCCTAGTTTGAGGGGGCAGGGTAATGAGCAGTTCTTC. It yields the protein CASSFPSLRGQGNEQFF. This rearrangement joins TRBV7-9 to TRBJ2-1; 7 bases are shared with TRBD1. The CDR3 extends over 17 amino acids. Germline V CDR1 and CDR2: SEHNR, FQNEAQ (reference sequence). The V gene end was trimmed by 3 bases and the J gene end by 7 bases; junction bases not matched to a gene: 15.

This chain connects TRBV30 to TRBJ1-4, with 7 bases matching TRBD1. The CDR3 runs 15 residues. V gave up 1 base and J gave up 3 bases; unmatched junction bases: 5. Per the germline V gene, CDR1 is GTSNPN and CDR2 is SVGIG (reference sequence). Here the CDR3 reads CAWSAGGSANEKLFF. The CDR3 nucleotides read TGTGCCTGGAGTGCAGGGGGGTCGGCTAATGAAAAACTGTTTTTT.

This chain's CDR3 is CASSLAPEGMLETQYF. The CDR3 nucleotides read TGTGCCAGCAGCTTAGCTCCAGAGGGCATGTTAGAGACCCAGTACTTC. V gene TRBV7-6 combines with J gene TRBJ2-5, with TRBD2 as a possible D gene (5 bases). With 0 bases removed from V and 4 bases from J, the gap between germline ends came to 15 bases. This CDR3 is built from 16 residues. In germline, CDR1 is SGHVS, CDR2 FNYEAQ.

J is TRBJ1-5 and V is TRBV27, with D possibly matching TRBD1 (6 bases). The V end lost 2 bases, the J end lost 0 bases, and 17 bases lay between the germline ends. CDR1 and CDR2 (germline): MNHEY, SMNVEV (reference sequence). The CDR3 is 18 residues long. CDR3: CASSLGSAGVYSNQPQHF. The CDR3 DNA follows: TGTGCCAGCAGTTTAGGGTCGGCAGGGGTTTATAGCAATCAGCCCCAGCATTTT.

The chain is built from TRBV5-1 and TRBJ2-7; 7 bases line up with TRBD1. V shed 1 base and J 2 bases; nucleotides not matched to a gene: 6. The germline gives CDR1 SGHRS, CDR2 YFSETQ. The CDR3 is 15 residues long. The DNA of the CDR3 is TGCGCCAGCAGCTTGTATGGGACAGTTACCTACGAGCAGTACTTC. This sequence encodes CASSLYGTVTYEQYF. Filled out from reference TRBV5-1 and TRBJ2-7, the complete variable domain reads KAGVTQTPRYLIKTRGQQVTLSCSPISGHRSVSWYQQTPGQGLQFLFEYFSETQRNKGNFPGRFSGRQFSNSRSEMNVSTLELGDSALYLCASSLYGTVTYEQYFGPGTRLTVT.

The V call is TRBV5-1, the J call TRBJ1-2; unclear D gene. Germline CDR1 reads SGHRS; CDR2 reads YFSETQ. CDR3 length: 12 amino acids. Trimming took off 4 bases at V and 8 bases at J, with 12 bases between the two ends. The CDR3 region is CASSERSLGYTF. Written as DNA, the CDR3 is TGCGCCAGCAGCGAGCGTTCTCTGGGCTACACCTTC.

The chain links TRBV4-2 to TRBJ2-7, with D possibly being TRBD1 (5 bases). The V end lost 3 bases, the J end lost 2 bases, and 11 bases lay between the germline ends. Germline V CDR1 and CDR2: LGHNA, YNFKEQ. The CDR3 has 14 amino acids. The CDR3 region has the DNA TGTGCCAGCAGCCAGGGATGGGGCGCCTACGAGCAGTACTTC. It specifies CASSQGWGAYEQYF.

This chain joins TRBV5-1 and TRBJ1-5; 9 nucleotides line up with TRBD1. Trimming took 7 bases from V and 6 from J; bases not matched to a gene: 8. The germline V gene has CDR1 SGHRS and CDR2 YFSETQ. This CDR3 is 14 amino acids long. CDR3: CASSATGGRQPQHF. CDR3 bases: TGCGCCAGCTCTGCTACAGGGGGCCGTCAGCCCCAGCATTTT.

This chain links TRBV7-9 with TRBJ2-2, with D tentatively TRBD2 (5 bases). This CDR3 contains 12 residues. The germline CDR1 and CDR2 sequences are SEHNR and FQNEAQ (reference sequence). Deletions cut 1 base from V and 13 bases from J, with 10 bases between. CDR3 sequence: CASSLVEGGLFF. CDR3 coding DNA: TGTGCCAGCAGCTTAGTTGAAGGAGGGCTGTTTTTT.

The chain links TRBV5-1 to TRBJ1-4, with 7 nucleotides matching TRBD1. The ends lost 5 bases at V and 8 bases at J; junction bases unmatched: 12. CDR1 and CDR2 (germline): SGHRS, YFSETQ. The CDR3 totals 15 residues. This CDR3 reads CASRNEKGAEEKLFF. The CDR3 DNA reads TGCGCCAGCAGGAACGAGAAGGGGGCGGAAGAAAAACTGTTTTTT.

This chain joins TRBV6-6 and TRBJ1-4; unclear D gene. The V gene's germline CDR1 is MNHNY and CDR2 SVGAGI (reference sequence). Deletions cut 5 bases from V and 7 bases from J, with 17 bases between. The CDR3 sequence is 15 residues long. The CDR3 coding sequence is TGTGCCAGCAGTCCCATTAAGAGGGAAGGTGAAAAACTGTTTTTT. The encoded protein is CASSPIKREGEKLFF.

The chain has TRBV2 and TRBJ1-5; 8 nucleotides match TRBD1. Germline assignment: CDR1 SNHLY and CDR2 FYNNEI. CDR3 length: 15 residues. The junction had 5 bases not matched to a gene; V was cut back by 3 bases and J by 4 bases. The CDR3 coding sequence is TGTGCCAGCAGTGACCCGGGACAGGAGAATCAGCCCCAGCATTTT. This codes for CASSDPGQENQPQHF.

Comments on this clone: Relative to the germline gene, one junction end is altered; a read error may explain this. CDR3 residues: CASSRDKSSYEQYF. In DNA form, the CDR3 reads TGTGCTAGCAGTCGGGACAAGAGCTCCTACGAGCAGTACTTC. The chain uses TRBV7-7 and TRBJ2-7, with a tentative D call TRBD1 (6 bases). The CDR3 loop spans 14 amino acids. The germline CDR1 and CDR2 sequences are SSHAT and FNYEAQ (reference sequence).

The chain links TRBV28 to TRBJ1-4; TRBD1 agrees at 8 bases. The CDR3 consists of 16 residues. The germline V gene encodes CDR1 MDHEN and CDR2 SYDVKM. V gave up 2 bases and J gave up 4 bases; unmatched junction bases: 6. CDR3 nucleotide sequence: TGTGCCAGCAGTTTACCGGACAGGGCCCTTAATGAAAAACTGTTTTTT. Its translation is CASSLPDRALNEKLFF. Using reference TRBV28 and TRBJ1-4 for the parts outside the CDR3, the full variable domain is DVKVTQSSRYLVKRTGEKVFLECVQDMDHENMFWYRQDPGLGLRLIYFSYDVKMKEKGDIPEGYSVSREKKERFSLILESASTNQTSMYLCASSLPDRALNEKLFFGSGTQLSVL.

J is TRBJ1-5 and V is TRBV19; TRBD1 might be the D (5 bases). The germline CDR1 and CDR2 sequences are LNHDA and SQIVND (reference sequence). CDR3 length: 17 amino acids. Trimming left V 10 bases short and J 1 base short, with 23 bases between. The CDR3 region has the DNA TGTGCCACCCAGATGGGGAGGGGAAGGCTAAGCAATCAGCCCCAGCATTTT. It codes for CATQMGRGRLSNQPQHF.

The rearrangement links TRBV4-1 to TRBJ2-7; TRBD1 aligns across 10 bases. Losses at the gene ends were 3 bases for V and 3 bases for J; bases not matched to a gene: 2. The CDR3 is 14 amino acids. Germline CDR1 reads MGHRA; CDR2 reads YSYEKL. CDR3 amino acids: CASSQGQGFYEQYF. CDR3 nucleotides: TGCGCCAGCAGCCAGGGACAGGGGTTCTACGAGCAGTACTTC.

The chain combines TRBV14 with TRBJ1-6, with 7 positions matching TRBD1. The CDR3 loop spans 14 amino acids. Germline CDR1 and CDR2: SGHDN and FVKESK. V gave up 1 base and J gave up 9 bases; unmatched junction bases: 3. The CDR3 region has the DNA TGTGCCAGCAGCCAAGGACAGGGTAGTTCACCCCTCCACTTT. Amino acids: CASSQGQGSSPLHF.

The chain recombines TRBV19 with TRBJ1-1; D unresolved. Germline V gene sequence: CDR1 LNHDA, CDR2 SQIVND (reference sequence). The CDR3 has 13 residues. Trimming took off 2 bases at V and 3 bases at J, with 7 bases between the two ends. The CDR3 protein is CASSINGDTEAFF. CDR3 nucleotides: TGTGCCAGTAGTATAAACGGAGACACTGAAGCTTTCTTT.